This T cell receptor beta chain was identified in a study of patients and donors after allogeneic stem cell transplantation (dated by TCRdb to 2019 to 2021). The method was RT-PCR. Data came from a NextSeq 550. TCRdb applied fastp at Q25 and MiXCR to the public reads, then kept only in-frame beta chains. All rows with the same CDR3 protein become a single entry with the most common DNA and genes. A total of 150,000 to 200,000 distinct CDR3 sequences appear in this sample, 30% of them only once. The top ten constitute around 3.2% of the sample. This clonotype was seen at least ten times. The antigen it recognizes is unknown. No per-base quality is available; no much larger clone lies one base away. The CDR3 starts with the cysteine, ends with the phenylalanine, and has 13 residues. Just the 39-base CDR3 DNA is kept, in frame starting at base 1. Sequences ENHRY (CDR1) and SYGVKD (CDR2) are obtained from the germline V gene. The germline V end is reduced by 6 bases and the J end by 6 bases; junction bases left unmatched: 7.

What was sequenced was blood, either unsorted or a sorted T cell fraction (not recorded which). The chain uses TRBV10-3 and TRBJ1-2, with 7 bases in between that match TRBD1. This clonotype was sampled from a human donor who was either an allogeneic HSCT recipient or a stem cell or donor lymphocyte infusion donor (not recorded which). It is not recorded whose cells these are; they may come from a transplant donor. The DNA sequence is given as TGTGCCATCAGGGACAGGCGGACCGATGGCTACACCTTC. This encodes CAIRDRRTDGYTF.